This TCR beta chain was found in a study of T cell responses to AZD1222 COVID-19 vaccine. Sequencing used immunoSEQ multiplex PCR; TCRdb keeps in-frame clones, though not all of them. Here the sample spans approximately 75,000 clones, around 87% being singletons. This clone occurred once. Its antigen is not identified. Study-level results: Among the donors, most were white British and more were female, and clonal diversity was possibly underestimated. Reportedly, nearly half of unique spike TCRs recognized epitopes outside B.1.351/B.1.1.7 mutations. It was only after the peak T cell response that any repertoires were sampled.

This CDR3 is 13 amino acids long. The ends were cut back, 3 bases at V and 5 bases at J, with 11 bases in the middle. CDR1 is MGHDK, CDR2 SYGVNS, per germline. The chain links TRBV25-1 to TRBJ2-7; D is possibly TRBD1 (5 bases). The sequence derives from an adult who received the AZD1222 COVID-19 vaccine. This sample comprised peripheral blood, obtained 28 days after the second AZD1222 dose. The CDR3 sequence: CASSDRFRDEQYF. The CDR3 DNA is TGTGCCAGCAGTGACCGCTTCAGGGACGAGCAGTACTTC.